The next 28 T cell receptor beta chains were all read from a single sample in a study of sequential checkpoint blockade in melanoma. Sample treatment: randomized to nivolumab then ipilimumab (arm A) or the reverse (arm B). Profiled with immunoSEQ multiplex PCR; TCRdb holds only in-frame clones, not every one. This repertoire shows about 32,000 clones, more than 65% found once; its top ten account for approximately 20%. The material sequenced was CD8+ T cells sorted from blood (inferred from file names), taken from a patient given nivolumab and ipilimumab in sequence. The receptor source for this set is a human donor with melanoma.

This clone showed up just a few times. The rearrangement joins TRBV5-1 to TRBJ2-1; weak D call: TRBD1 (6 bases). The CDR3 contains 15 residues. V gave up 4 bases and J gave up 2 bases, with 13 bases separating them. Looked up from germline, CDR1 is SGHRS and CDR2 is YFSETQ. The CDR3 DNA reads as TGCGCCAGCAGCCCCAACAGGGCTCCCTACAATGAGCAGTTCTTC. This sequence encodes CASSPNRAPYNEQFF.

This chain uses TRBV15 with TRBJ2-3; 9 nucleotides agree with TRBD2. CDR1 is LNHNV and CDR2 is YYDKDF in the germline V gene (reference sequence). This CDR3 has 16 residues. Trimming took 1 base from V and 6 from J; bases not matched to a gene: 8. The CDR3 DNA reads as TGTGCCACCAGCAGAGGAGGCGGGAGGGGGGGGGATACGCAGTATTTT. Translated: CATSRGGGRGGDTQYF.

V gene TRBV2 combines with J gene TRBJ1-5; D unclear. CDR1 and CDR2 from the germline V gene are SNHLY and FYNNEI. There are 18 residues in the CDR3. Trimming removed 4 bases from V and 1 base from J, with 20 bases in between. CDR3 nucleotides: TGTGCCAGCAGTGCCCCCTTCGGCAGGCTTGGGAGCAATCAGCCCCAGCATTTT. Translated: CASSAPFGRLGSNQPQHF.

The genes are TRBV7-9 and TRBJ1-4, with TRBD1 matching 8 bases. CDR1 and CDR2 from the germline V gene are SEHNR and FQNEAQ (reference sequence). CDR3 size: 15 residues. Germline trimming cut 4 bases from V and 2 bases from J; bases unmatched to any gene: 3. CDR3 coding DNA: TGTGCCAGCAGCTCATGGACAGGGACTAATGAAAAACTGTTTTTT. As protein: CASSSWTGTNEKLFF.

The J gene is TRBJ1-2, the V gene TRBV9; D possibly corresponds to TRBD1 (5 bases). This CDR3 region has 15 residues. Germline lookup yields CDR1 SGDLS and CDR2 YYNGEE. V dropped 1 base and J dropped 1 base, with 11 bases sitting between them. CDR3 region: CASSVSGHYNYGYTF. The CDR3 region has the DNA TGTGCCAGCAGCGTATCAGGACACTATAACTATGGCTACACCTTC.

Regarding this clone: The sample contains more than one DNA sequence encoding this CDR3. The chain recombines TRBV2 with TRBJ2-3; D might be TRBD1 (6 bases). The germline V gene has CDR1 SNHLY and CDR2 FYNNEI. V shed 2 bases and J shed 1 base, with 10 bases lying between them. The CDR3 has 15 residues. The DNA for the CDR3 is TGTGCCAGCAGTGAATGGGACACTCGCACAGATACGCAGTATTTT. This translates into CASSEWDTRTDTQYF. The full variable domain, with the rest looked up from reference TRBV2 and TRBJ2-3, is EPEVTQTPSHQVTQMGQEVILRCVPISNHLYFYWYRQILGQKVEFLVSFYNNEISEKSEIFDDQFSVERPDGSNFTLKIRSTKLEDSAMYFCASSEWDTRTDTQYFGPGTRLTVL.

The chain carries TRBV28 and TRBJ1-4, with a weak D call TRBD1 (6 bases). The CDR3 sequence is 16 residues long. V was pared by 5 bases and J by 8 bases, with 21 bases between. CDR1 MDHEN and CDR2 SYDVKM come from the germline V gene. CDR3 residues: CASSPLEAGEWEKLFF. The CDR3 DNA is TGTGCCAGCAGTCCGCTGGAAGCAGGGGAATGGGAAAAACTGTTTTTT.

The chain joins TRBV28 to TRBJ2-1; 8 bases match TRBD1. Losses at the gene ends were 6 bases for V and 2 bases for J; bases not matched to a gene: 12. From germline, CDR1 is MDHEN and CDR2 SYDVKM. This CDR3 is built from 17 residues. The CDR3, as DNA: TGTGCCAGCAGCCAACCGGGGACAGGTTTTCCCTACAATGAGCAGTTCTTC. Its translation: CASSQPGTGFPYNEQFF.

This clone showed up just a few times. V is TRBV27 and J is TRBJ1-4; D is perhaps TRBD1 (5 bases). CDR1 MNHEY and CDR2 SMNVEV come from the germline V gene (reference sequence). V shed 1 base and J shed 6 bases, with 9 bases lying between them. The CDR3 is made up of 14 amino acids. The CDR3 DNA follows: TGTGCCAGCAGTTTATGGAGCAGGGATGAAAAACTGTTTTTT. Translation gives CASSLWSRDEKLFF.

This clone was recorded only once. Other DNA sequences of this sample code for an identical CDR3. V gene TRBV6-1 combines with J gene TRBJ2-7; 13 nucleotides agree with TRBD2. V shed 5 bases and J 3 bases; nucleotides not matched to a gene: 4. Per the germline V gene, CDR1 is MNHNS and CDR2 is SASEGT. The CDR3 runs to 15 residues. The CDR3 loop reads CASSPGLAGSYEQYF. The CDR3 nucleotides are TGTGCCAGCAGTCCGGGACTAGCGGGGAGCTACGAGCAGTACTTC.

This clone came up a few times. V gene TRBV4-3 combines with J gene TRBJ1-2; the match to TRBD1 covers 11 bases. CDR1 LGHNA and CDR2 YSLEER come from the germline V gene. The CDR3 is made up of 15 amino acids. V dropped 3 bases and J dropped 4; count of bases not matched to a gene: 4. As DNA, the CDR3 is TGCGCCAGCAGCCACGGACAGGGGGCGACCTATGGCTACACCTTC. It yields the protein CASSHGQGATYGYTF.

This chain connects TRBV19 to TRBJ1-4, with D possibly TRBD1 on 5 matching bases. This CDR3 is 13 amino acids long. Germline CDR1 and CDR2: LNHDA and SQIVND (reference sequence). V lost 6 bases and J lost 6, with 11 bases in between. CDR3 nucleotide sequence: TGTGCCAGTAGAGACAGCTCGGATGAAAAACTGTTTTTT. Protein sequence: CASRDSSDEKLFF.

This rearrangement joins TRBV6-1 to TRBJ2-7, with a weak D call TRBD2 (6 bases). Germline CDR1 and CDR2: MNHNS and SASEGT. The CDR3 is 15 residues long. V was clipped by 6 bases and J by 0 bases, with 15 bases between them. CDR3 sequence reads: CASRPTPGDSYEQYF. In nucleotides, the CDR3 is TGTGCCAGCAGGCCGACACCGGGGGACTCCTACGAGCAGTACTTC.

The gene calls are TRBV5-4 and TRBJ2-7; tentative D call: TRBD1 (5 bases). The CDR3 spans 13 residues. CDR1 and CDR2 from the germline V gene are SGHNT and YYREEE (reference sequence). The germline V and J ends were trimmed by 5 bases and 1 base, with 10 bases remaining between them. The CDR3 DNA sequence: TGTGCCAGCAGATCCGACAGTTCCTACGAGCAGTACTTC. Translated, it gives CASRSDSSYEQYF.

This chain links TRBV4-3 with TRBJ1-1; 8 bases line up with TRBD1. Germline V gives CDR1 LGHNA, CDR2 YSLEER. V lost 7 bases, J lost 4 bases, and 11 bases stayed unmatched. The CDR3 has 15 amino acids. CDR3 coding DNA: TGCGCCAGCACCGAAGGACAGGGATGGATCACTGAAGCTTTCTTT. It is translated as CASTEGQGWITEAFF.

This clone was counted a few times. The CDR3 bases are TGTGCCAGCAGCCCTAGCGGGAAAACCTACGAGCAGTACTTC. The encoded protein is CASSPSGKTYEQYF. The V gene is TRBV7-9, the J gene TRBJ2-7, with 9 nucleotides matching TRBD2. The germline CDR1 and CDR2 sequences are SEHNR and FQNEAQ (reference sequence). This CDR3 comprises 14 residues. V was clipped by 5 bases and J by 2 bases; unmatched bases: 4. Full variable domain (missing parts from reference TRBV7-9 and TRBJ2-7): DTGVSQNPRHKITKRGQNVTFRCDPISEHNRLYWYRQTLGQGPEFLTYFQNEAQLEKSRLLSDRFSAERPKGSFSTLEIQRTEQGDSAMYLCASSPSGKTYEQYFGPGTRLTVT.

The V and J genes are TRBV5-6 and TRBJ1-5, with 7 bases identical to TRBD1. The CDR3 sequence is 16 residues long. The J segment lost 5 bases and the V segment lost 1 base, leaving 9 bases of the junction unmatched. Germline V gives CDR1 SGHDT, CDR2 YYEEEE. The chain's CDR3 is CASSLLAGGPYQPQHF. The CDR3 DNA is TGTGCCAGCAGCTTGTTGGCAGGGGGGCCCTATCAGCCCCAGCATTTT. Full variable domain (missing parts from reference TRBV5-6 and TRBJ1-5): DAGVTQSPTHLIKTRGQQVTLRCSPKSGHDTVSWYQQALGQGPQFIFQYYEEEERQRGNFPDRFSGHQFPNYSSELNVNALLLGDSALYLCASSLLAGGPYQPQHFGDGTRLSIL.

J is TRBJ2-7 and V is TRBV28, with 8 nucleotides matching TRBD1. The ends lost 5 bases at V and 4 bases at J; junction bases unmatched: 10. The CDR3 is 15 residues long. Germline CDR1 is MDHEN and CDR2 is SYDVKM. CDR3 in DNA: TGTGCCAGCAGTCTCCGACAGGGGTGGAGGTACGAGCAGTACTTC. As protein: CASSLRQGWRYEQYF.

V usage is TRBV19 and J usage is TRBJ1-1; maybe TRBD1 (6 bases). Germline V gene sequence: CDR1 LNHDA, CDR2 SQIVND (reference sequence). The CDR3 extends over 15 amino acids. V was clipped by 4 bases and J by 1 base, with 13 bases between them. The CDR3 nucleotides read TGTGCCAGTAGTACCGTTCAACAGGGGAACACTGAAGCTTTCTTT. Its protein is CASSTVQQGNTEAFF.

The rearrangement joins TRBV5-1 to TRBJ2-7; a possible D gene is TRBD1 (6 bases). V was pared by 5 bases and J by 4 bases, with 19 bases between. The CDR3 totals 15 residues. The germline V gene encodes CDR1 SGHRS and CDR2 YFSETQ. The CDR3 sequence: CASRSGTSLGYEQYF. The CDR3 DNA reads TGCGCCAGCAGATCGGGGACATCCCTCGGGTACGAGCAGTACTTC.

This clone was recorded a few times. This chain uses TRBV19 with TRBJ1-2, with D unresolved. CDR3 length equals 12 residues. V lost 7 bases and J lost 6, with 12 bases in between. Germline CDR1 and CDR2: LNHDA and SQIVND (reference sequence). The CDR3: CASNAGWNGYTF. CDR3 DNA sequence: TGTGCCAGTAATGCGGGGTGGAATGGCTACACCTTC.

V is TRBV6-5 and J is TRBJ2-3; TRBD2 aligns across 9 bases. The CDR3 runs 15 residues. CDR1 and CDR2 from the germline V gene are MNHEY and SVGAGI. With V trimmed by 6 bases and J by 0 bases, 4 bases remained unmatched. The CDR3 spells CASSRSGGSTDTQYF. CDR3 sequence (DNA): TGTGCCAGCAGCCGCAGCGGGGGGAGCACAGATACGCAGTATTTT.

The genes are TRBV27 and TRBJ2-5, with D possibly matching TRBD2 (6 bases). The CDR3 loop spans 14 amino acids. Trimming removed 6 bases from V and 1 base from J, with 12 bases in between. Looked up from germline, CDR1 is MNHEY and CDR2 is SMNVEV (reference sequence). Written as DNA, the CDR3 is TGTGCCAGCAGGGCGTGGGGGGTCCAAGAGACCCAGTACTTC. This codes for CASRAWGVQETQYF.

CDR3 in amino acids: CASSLGLAESYYEQYF. CDR3 nucleotide sequence: TGTGCCAGCAGCTTAGGACTAGCGGAGAGTTACTACGAGCAGTACTTC. The J gene is TRBJ2-7, the V gene TRBV5-6, with 10 bases lining up with TRBD2. From germline, CDR1 is SGHDT and CDR2 YYEEEE. The CDR3 sequence is 16 residues long. V lost 2 bases and J lost 3; bases outside the gene matches: 8.

This chain uses TRBV13 with TRBJ2-1; 8 bases match TRBD1. The CDR3 is 14 amino acids. Germline loops: CDR1 PRHDT, CDR2 FYEKMQ (reference sequence). The J segment lost 7 bases and the V segment lost 4 bases, leaving 6 bases of the junction unmatched. CDR3 in amino acids: CASSYRGIGNEQFF. CDR3 coding DNA: TGTGCCAGCAGCTACAGGGGGATTGGGAATGAGCAGTTCTTC.

This chain connects TRBV4-3 to TRBJ1-1, with unresolved D. Between the trimmed V and J ends, which lost 7 bases and 0 bases, there was a span of 21 bases. The CDR3 length is 17 residues. Germline lookup yields CDR1 LGHNA and CDR2 YSLEER. Here the CDR3 DNA reads TGCGCCAGCACCTCTAGATGGAGCAAAATCATGAACACTGAAGCTTTCTTT. Translation gives CASTSRWSKIMNTEAFF.

The gene calls are TRBV5-4 and TRBJ2-5; D remains unclear. TRBJ2-7 matches the DNA end more closely, so the J call is doubtful. The CDR3 is made up of 13 amino acids. Germline-derived CDR1 and CDR2 are SGHNT and YYREEE (reference sequence). CDR3 coding DNA: TGTGCCAGCAGCTTGGACTATTCCTACGAGCAGTACTTC. Amino acids: CASSLDYSYEQYF.

The V gene is TRBV9, the J gene TRBJ2-1; 9 nucleotides line up with TRBD1. V shed 3 bases and J 1 base; nucleotides not matched to a gene: 2. Germline V gene sequence: CDR1 SGDLS, CDR2 YYNGEE. This CDR3 region has 15 residues. The CDR3 bases are TGTGCCAGCAGCGAAGGGACAGGGTCCTACAATGAGCAGTTCTTC. Amino acids: CASSEGTGSYNEQFF. Based on the CDR3 plus reference TRBV9 and TRBJ2-1, the full variable domain is DSGVTQTPKHLITATGQRVTLRCSPRSGDLSVYWYQQSLDQGLQFLIQYYNGEERAKGNILERFSAQQFPDLHSELNLSSLELGDSALYFCASSEGTGSYNEQFFGPGTRLTVL.